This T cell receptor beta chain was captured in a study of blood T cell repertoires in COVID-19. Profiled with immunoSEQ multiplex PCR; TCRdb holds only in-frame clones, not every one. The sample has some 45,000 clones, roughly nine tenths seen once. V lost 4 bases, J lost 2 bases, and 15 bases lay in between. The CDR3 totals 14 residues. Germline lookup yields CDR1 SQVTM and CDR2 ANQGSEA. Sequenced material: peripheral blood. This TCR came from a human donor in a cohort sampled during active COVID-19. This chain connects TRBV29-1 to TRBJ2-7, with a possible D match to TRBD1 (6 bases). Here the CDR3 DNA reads TGCAGCGTTGGGGGGACAAGAGTTACCTACGAGCAGTACTTC. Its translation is CSVGGTRVTYEQYF.